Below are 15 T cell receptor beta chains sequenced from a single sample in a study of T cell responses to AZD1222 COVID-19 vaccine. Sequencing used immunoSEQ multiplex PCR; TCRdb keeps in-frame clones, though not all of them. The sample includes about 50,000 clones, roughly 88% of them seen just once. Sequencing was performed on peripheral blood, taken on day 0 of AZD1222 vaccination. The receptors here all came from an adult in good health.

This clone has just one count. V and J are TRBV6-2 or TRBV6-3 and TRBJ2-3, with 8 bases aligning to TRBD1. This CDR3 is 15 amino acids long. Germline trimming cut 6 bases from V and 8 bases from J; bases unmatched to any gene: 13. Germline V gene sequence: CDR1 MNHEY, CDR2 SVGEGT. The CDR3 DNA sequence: TGTGCCAGCAGCCTTATCGGACAGGGTGGAGGTACGCAGTATTTT. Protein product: CASSLIGQGGGTQYF.

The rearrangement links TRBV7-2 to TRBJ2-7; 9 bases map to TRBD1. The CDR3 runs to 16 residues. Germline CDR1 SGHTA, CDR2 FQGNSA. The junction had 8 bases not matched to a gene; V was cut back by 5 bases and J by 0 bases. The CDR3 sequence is CASSRGGTGSSYEQYF. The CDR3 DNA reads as TGTGCCAGCAGCCGGGGAGGGACAGGGTCCTCCTACGAGCAGTACTTC.

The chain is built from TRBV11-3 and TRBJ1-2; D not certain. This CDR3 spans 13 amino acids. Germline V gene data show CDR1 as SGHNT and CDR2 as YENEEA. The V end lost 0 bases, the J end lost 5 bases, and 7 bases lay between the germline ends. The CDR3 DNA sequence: TGTGCCAGCAGCTTAGAACAGAGTTATGGCTACACCTTC. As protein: CASSLEQSYGYTF.

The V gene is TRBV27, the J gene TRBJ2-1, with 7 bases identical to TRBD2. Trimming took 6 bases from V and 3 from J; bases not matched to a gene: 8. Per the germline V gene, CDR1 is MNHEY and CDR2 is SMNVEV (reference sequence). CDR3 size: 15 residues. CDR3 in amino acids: CASSIRAGVYNEQFF. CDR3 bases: TGTGCCAGCAGCATTAGGGCGGGAGTCTACAATGAGCAGTTCTTC.

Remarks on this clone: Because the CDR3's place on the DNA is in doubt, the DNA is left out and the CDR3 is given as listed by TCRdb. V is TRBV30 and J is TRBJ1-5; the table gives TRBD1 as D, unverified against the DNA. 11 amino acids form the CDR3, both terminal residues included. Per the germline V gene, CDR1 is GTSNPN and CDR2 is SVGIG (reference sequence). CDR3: CAWGTGTGRNF.

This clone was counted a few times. The DNA of the CDR3 is TGCAGCGCTGGGACAGGGGATTACTCTGGAAACACCATATATTTT. Its protein product is CSAGTGDYSGNTIYF. V and J are TRBV29-1 and TRBJ1-3, with 10 bases that match TRBD1. Germline CDR1 is SQVTM and CDR2 is ANQGSEA. CDR3 length: 15 amino acids. The J segment lost 0 bases and the V segment lost 7 bases, leaving 6 bases of the junction unmatched.

CDR3 coding DNA: TGTGCCAGCAGCCAACCACTTGGTGGGAACACCGGGGAGCTGTTTTTT. Translation gives CASSQPLGGNTGELFF. This chain links TRBV5-5 with TRBJ2-2; D remains ambiguous. Germline CDR1 SGHKS, CDR2 YYEKEE (reference sequence). With 4 bases removed from V and 1 base from J, the gap between germline ends came to 14 bases. CDR3 length equals 16 residues.

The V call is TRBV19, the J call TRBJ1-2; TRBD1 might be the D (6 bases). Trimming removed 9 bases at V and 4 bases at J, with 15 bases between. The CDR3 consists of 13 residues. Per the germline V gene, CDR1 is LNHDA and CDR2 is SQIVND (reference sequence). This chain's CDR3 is CASQSDSTYGYTF. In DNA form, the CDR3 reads TGTGCCAGCCAATCGGACAGTACCTATGGCTACACCTTC.

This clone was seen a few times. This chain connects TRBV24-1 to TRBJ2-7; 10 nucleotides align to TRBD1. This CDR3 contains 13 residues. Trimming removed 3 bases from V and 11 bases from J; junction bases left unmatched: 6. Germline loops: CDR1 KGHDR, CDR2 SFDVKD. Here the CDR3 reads CATSDGDRGVKYF. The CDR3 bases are TGTGCCACCAGTGATGGGGACAGGGGAGTAAAGTACTTC.

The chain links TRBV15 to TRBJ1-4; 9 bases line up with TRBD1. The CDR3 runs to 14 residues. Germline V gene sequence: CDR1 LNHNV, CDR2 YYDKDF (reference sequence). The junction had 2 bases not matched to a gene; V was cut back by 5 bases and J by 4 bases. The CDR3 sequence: CATSRDRVNEKLFF. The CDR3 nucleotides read TGTGCCACCAGCCGGGACAGGGTTAATGAAAAACTGTTTTTT. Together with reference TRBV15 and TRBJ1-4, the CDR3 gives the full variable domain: DAMVIQNPRYQVTQFGKPVTLSCSQTLNHNVMYWYQQKSSQAPKLLFHYYDKDFNNEADTPDNFQSRRPNTSFCFLDIRSPGLGDTAMYLCATSRDRVNEKLFFGSGTQLSVL.

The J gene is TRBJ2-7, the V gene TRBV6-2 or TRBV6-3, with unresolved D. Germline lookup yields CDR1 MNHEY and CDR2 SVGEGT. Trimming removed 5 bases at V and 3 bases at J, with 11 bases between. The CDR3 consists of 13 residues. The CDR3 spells CASSQNVYYEQYF. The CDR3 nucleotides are TGTGCCAGCAGTCAAAACGTTTACTACGAGCAGTACTTC.

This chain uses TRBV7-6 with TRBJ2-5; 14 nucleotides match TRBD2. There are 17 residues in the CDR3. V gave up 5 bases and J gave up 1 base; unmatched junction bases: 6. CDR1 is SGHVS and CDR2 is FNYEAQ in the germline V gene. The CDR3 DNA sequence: TGTGCCAGCAGCGTACCGGGACTAGCGGGAGTCCAAGAGACCCAGTACTTC. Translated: CASSVPGLAGVQETQYF.

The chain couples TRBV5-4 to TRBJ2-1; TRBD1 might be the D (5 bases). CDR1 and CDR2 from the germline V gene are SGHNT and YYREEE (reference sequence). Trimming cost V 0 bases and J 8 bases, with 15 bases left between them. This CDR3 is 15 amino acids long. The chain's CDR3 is CASSLGQGFGDEQFF. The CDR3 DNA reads TGTGCCAGCAGCTTGGGGCAGGGATTTGGCGATGAGCAGTTCTTC.

In nucleotides, the CDR3 is TGTGCCAGCAGCTTCAGGACTAGCGGGAGTGCAGGGCCCTACGAGCAGTACTTC. Encoded protein: CASSFRTSGSAGPYEQYF. The chain recombines TRBV7-9 with TRBJ2-7, with TRBD2 matching 13 bases. Germline V gene lookup returns CDR1 SEHNR and CDR2 FQNEAQ (reference sequence). V shed 3 bases, J shed 2 bases, and the junction held 10 bases outside the gene matches. The CDR3 runs to 18 residues.

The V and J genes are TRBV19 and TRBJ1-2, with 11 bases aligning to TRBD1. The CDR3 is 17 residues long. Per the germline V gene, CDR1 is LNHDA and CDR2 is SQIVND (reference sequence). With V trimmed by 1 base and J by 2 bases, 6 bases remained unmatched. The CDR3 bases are TGTGCCAGTAGTATAGCTAGCGGGACAGGGGGAAACTATGGCTACACCTTC. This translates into CASSIASGTGGNYGYTF.